The 25 T cell receptor beta chains below come from one sample, sequenced in a study of blood T cell repertoires in COVID-19. Data came from immunoSEQ multiplex PCR; TCRdb stores just in-frame clones and leaves some out. The sample has approximately 97,000 clones, around nine tenths seen once; the top ten hold 18%. The source material was peripheral blood. These receptors came from a woman aged 80 or over with acute or convalescent COVID-19.

The count of this clone is one. The genes are TRBV2 and TRBJ2-3; possibly TRBD2 for D (7 bases). This CDR3 has 16 amino acids. V was cut by 1 base and J by 2 bases, with 13 bases left in between. CDR1 SNHLY and CDR2 FYNNEI come from the germline V gene. CDR3 nucleotides: TGTGCCAGCAGTGAAGAAGGGGGGGACATCACAGATACGCAGTATTTT. This gives the protein CASSEEGGDITDTQYF. Using reference TRBV2 and TRBJ2-3 for the parts outside the CDR3, the full variable domain is EPEVTQTPSHQVTQMGQEVILRCVPISNHLYFYWYRQILGQKVEFLVSFYNNEISEKSEIFDDQFSVERPDGSNFTLKIRSTKLEDSAMYFCASSEEGGDITDTQYFGPGTRLTVL.

V gene TRBV7-3 combines with J gene TRBJ1-1; D gene ambiguous. Germline values: CDR1 SGHTA, CDR2 FQGTGA. The V end was cut by 5 bases, the J end by 8 bases, with 12 bases between. The CDR3 is 12 residues long. This CDR3 reads CASSPPSGEAFF. CDR3 DNA: TGTGCCAGCAGCCCGCCTTCAGGAGAAGCTTTCTTT.

J is TRBJ2-1 and V is TRBV9; D unresolved. The CDR3 is made up of 16 amino acids. The ends were cut back, 4 bases at V and 4 bases at J, with 18 bases in the middle. The germline V gene encodes CDR1 SGDLS and CDR2 YYNGEE. The CDR3 spells CASSLGSKSRYNEQFF. CDR3 nucleotide sequence: TGTGCCAGCAGCTTAGGGTCGAAATCGAGGTACAATGAGCAGTTCTTC.

The rearrangement links TRBV4-2 to TRBJ1-4; 8 bases line up with TRBD1. This CDR3 contains 16 residues. Germline values: CDR1 LGHNA, CDR2 YNFKEQ. Trimming cost V 0 bases and J 0 bases; bases outside gene matches: 0. The CDR3, as DNA: TGTGCCAGCAGCCAAGAACAGGGGGCAACTAATGAAAAACTGTTTTTT. It translates to CASSQEQGATNEKLFF.

The chain recombines TRBV5-6 with TRBJ1-2; D is uncertain. This CDR3 comprises 14 residues. V shed 4 bases and J shed 2 bases, with 12 bases lying between them. Germline assignment: CDR1 SGHDT and CDR2 YYEEEE. The CDR3, as DNA: TGTGCCAGCAGCCCCCGGAGTTCCAACTATGGCTACACCTTC. This translates into CASSPRSSNYGYTF.

The chain carries TRBV5-6 and TRBJ2-7; D gene ambiguous. The CDR3 is 11 residues long. V dropped 3 bases and J dropped 3 bases, with 4 bases sitting between them. Germline lookup yields CDR1 SGHDT and CDR2 YYEEEE. The CDR3: CASSSNYEQYF. CDR3 bases: TGTGCCAGCAGCTCCAACTACGAGCAGTACTTC.

The chain uses TRBV5-8 and TRBJ1-6; 10 bases fit TRBD1. CDR1 SGHTS and CDR2 YDEGEE come from the germline V gene. The CDR3 consists of 14 residues. V lost 4 bases to trimming and J lost 7 bases; unmatched junction nucleotides: 2. For the CDR3, the DNA is TGTGCCAGCAGCCGGACAGGGGGAAATTCACCCCTCCACTTT. This gives the protein CASSRTGGNSPLHF.

The sample holds one count of this clone. The chain links TRBV19 to TRBJ1-2; perhaps TRBD1 as D (6 bases). The CDR3 sequence is 14 residues long. Germline V lookup: CDR1 LNHDA, CDR2 SQIVND (reference sequence). V dropped 5 bases and J dropped 4 bases, with 14 bases sitting between them. In nucleotides, the CDR3 is TGTGCCAGTAGTCAAACAGGGCCCTTCTATGGCTACACCTTC. It specifies CASSQTGPFYGYTF.

The chain combines TRBV28 with TRBJ1-5; D is ambiguous. This CDR3 is 14 amino acids long. Trimming took 3 bases from V and 5 from J, leaving 11 bases between them. In germline, CDR1 is MDHEN, CDR2 SYDVKM. The DNA of the CDR3 is TGTGCCAGCAGTTTCGGAGGGCTTTATCAGCCCCAGCATTTT. Protein product: CASSFGGLYQPQHF.

The chain carries TRBV19 and TRBJ2-3; 11 nucleotides agree with TRBD2. With 5 bases clipped from V and 2 bases from J, the junction kept 6 bases outside the gene matches. CDR3 size: 16 residues. In germline, CDR1 is LNHDA, CDR2 SQIVND (reference sequence). DNA of the CDR3: TGTGCCAGTAGTCCTCTAGCGGGGGGATACACAGATACGCAGTATTTT. Protein sequence: CASSPLAGGYTDTQYF.

This clone appeared a single time. The chain employs TRBV25-1 and TRBJ1-4; the match to TRBD1 covers 7 bases. This CDR3 is 15 amino acids long. Germline lookup yields CDR1 MGHDK and CDR2 SYGVNS. Unmatched junction bases numbered 7, after V lost 1 base and J lost 8 bases. The CDR3: CASSEFEGQQEKLFF. CDR3 coding DNA: TGTGCCAGCAGTGAATTCGAGGGACAGCAGGAAAAACTGTTTTTT.

V gene TRBV7-9 combines with J gene TRBJ2-3, with 15 bases lining up with TRBD2. The CDR3 is 18 residues long. CDR1 and CDR2 (germline): SEHNR, FQNEAQ (reference sequence). Unmatched junction bases numbered 9, after V lost 5 bases and J lost 3 bases. The CDR3: CASSPGLAGGPRTDTQYF. CDR3 DNA: TGTGCCAGCAGCCCCGGACTAGCGGGGGGGCCAAGGACAGATACGCAGTATTTT. The full variable domain, its missing parts supplied by reference TRBV7-9 and TRBJ2-3, is DTGVSQNPRHKITKRGQNVTFRCDPISEHNRLYWYRQTLGQGPEFLTYFQNEAQLEKSRLLSDRFSAERPKGSFSTLEIQRTEQGDSAMYLCASSPGLAGGPRTDTQYFGPGTRLTVL.

CDR3 bases: TGTGCCAGCATCAAATCGGGACAGGGGAGAGGTAGCAATCAGCCCCAGCATTTT. It specifies CASIKSGQGRGSNQPQHF. The gene calls are TRBV28 and TRBJ1-5, with 10 bases aligning to TRBD1. CDR1 is MDHEN, CDR2 SYDVKM, per germline. Trimming removed 7 bases from V and 0 bases from J; junction bases left unmatched: 12. The CDR3 contains 18 residues.

This clone was counted only a few times. The chain joins TRBV29-1 to TRBJ1-2; D perhaps matches TRBD1 (6 bases). This CDR3 has 12 residues. Trimming shortened V by 5 bases and J by 8 bases, and 15 bases separated the two germline ends. Germline values: CDR1 SQVTM, CDR2 ANQGSEA. CDR3 nucleotides: TGCAGCGTTTTACAGGGAGTTAGCGGCTACACCTTC. Amino acid sequence: CSVLQGVSGYTF. Full variable domain (rest looked up from reference TRBV29-1 and TRBJ1-2): SAVISQKPSRDICQRGTSLTIQCQVDSQVTMMFWYRQQPGQSLTLIATANQGSEATYESGFVIDKFPISRPNLTFSTLTVSNMSPEDSSIYLCSVLQGVSGYTFGSGTRLTVV.

This clone was seen only once. V usage is TRBV7-2 and J usage is TRBJ1-2; 12 bases agree with TRBD1. The CDR3 covers 15 residues. With V trimmed by 5 bases and J by 2 bases, 3 bases remained unmatched. Per the germline V gene, CDR1 is SGHTA and CDR2 is FQGNSA. As DNA, the CDR3 is TGTGCCAGCAGCGGAGGGACAGGGGGCAACTATGGCTACACCTTC. The encoded protein is CASSGGTGGNYGYTF.

The J gene is TRBJ2-2, the V gene TRBV7-8; 7 positions match TRBD1. The CDR3 loop spans 15 amino acids. Germline V gene data show CDR1 as SGHVS and CDR2 as FQNEAQ. V dropped 3 bases and J dropped 3; count of bases not matched to a gene: 4. The CDR3 region is CASSFGTAYTGELFF. Written as DNA, the CDR3 is TGTGCCAGCAGCTTCGGGACAGCCTACACCGGGGAGCTGTTTTTT.

The chain carries TRBV5-6 and TRBJ2-7; D is unclear. Germline-derived CDR1 and CDR2 are SGHDT and YYEEEE. The CDR3 covers 15 residues. Trimming removed 0 bases from V and 3 bases from J, with 13 bases in between. The CDR3 DNA reads TGTGCCAGCAGCTTGGTATCGTACAGAAACTACGAGCAGTACTTC. Translation gives CASSLVSYRNYEQYF.

Here the CDR3 DNA reads TGTGCCAGCAGCTTAGCGCTCACTCAACAAGAGACCCAGTACTTC. Encoded protein: CASSLALTQQETQYF. The rearrangement links TRBV7-2 to TRBJ2-5; D gene uncertain. Germline V lookup: CDR1 SGHTA, CDR2 FQGNSA. The ends were cut back, 0 bases at V and 2 bases at J, with 10 bases in the middle. This CDR3 has 15 residues.

The rearrangement uses TRBV4-2 and TRBJ2-3; 7 positions agree with TRBD2. Looked up from germline, CDR1 is LGHNA and CDR2 is YNFKEQ. The V segment lost 4 bases and the J segment 0 bases; nucleotides outside the gene matches: 7. CDR3 length equals 16 residues. This chain's CDR3 is CASSPQRGTSTDTQYF. The CDR3 nucleotides read TGTGCCAGCAGCCCCCAGCGGGGAACTAGCACAGATACGCAGTATTTT.

V usage is TRBV28 and J usage is TRBJ1-2; 10 nucleotides align to TRBD1. The CDR3 runs to 11 residues. V shed 6 bases, J shed 12 bases, and the junction held 4 bases outside the gene matches. The germline V gene encodes CDR1 MDHEN and CDR2 SYDVKM. The CDR3 sequence: CASSRGTGDTF. In DNA, the CDR3 is TGTGCCAGCAGCAGGGGGACAGGGGACACCTTC.

This clone was detected only once. The chain employs TRBV13 and TRBJ1-1; D not resolved. This CDR3 region has 16 residues. In germline, CDR1 is PRHDT, CDR2 FYEKMQ (reference sequence). The V end was cut by 3 bases, the J end by 4 bases, with 18 bases between. CDR3 in DNA: TGTGCCAGCAGCTTTCAATCCGACACCCCGAGCACTGAAGCTTTCTTT. Its protein product is CASSFQSDTPSTEAFF.

V usage is TRBV4-1 and J usage is TRBJ1-3; unclear D gene. The CDR3 sequence is 18 residues long. Germline loops: CDR1 MGHRA, CDR2 YSYEKL. Between the trimmed V and J ends, which lost 4 bases and 3 bases, there was a span of 22 bases. The CDR3 reads CASSRIIATGSGGNTIYF. CDR3 coding DNA: TGCGCCAGCAGCCGCATCATTGCAACCGGGAGTGGTGGAAACACCATATATTTT.

This chain links TRBV10-3 with TRBJ2-1; 11 nucleotides line up with TRBD2. The length of the CDR3 is 15 residues. The junction had 11 bases not matched to a gene; V was cut back by 6 bases and J by 10 bases. The germline gives CDR1 ENHRY, CDR2 SYGVKD. DNA of the CDR3: TGTGCCATCAGCCTCTTAGCGGGGGGGGCCCTGGAGCAGTTCTTC. Translation gives CAISLLAGGALEQFF.

The chain is built from TRBV30 and TRBJ1-1; 12 bases align to TRBD1. The CDR3 has 14 amino acids. Trimming took 3 bases from V and 7 from J; bases not matched to a gene: 6. Germline V gene lookup returns CDR1 GTSNPN and CDR2 SVGIG (reference sequence). This CDR3 reads CAWSPGQGADEAFF. CDR3 DNA: TGTGCCTGGAGCCCGGGACAGGGGGCAGATGAAGCTTTCTTT.

The rearrangement links TRBV28 to TRBJ2-3; TRBD2 matches at 13 bases. The CDR3 loop spans 15 amino acids. V trimming: 10 bases; J trimming: 6 bases; junction bases outside the gene matches: 10. CDR1 is MDHEN and CDR2 is SYDVKM in the germline V gene. The CDR3 sequence is CATLSGLAGIDTQYF. CDR3 DNA sequence: TGTGCCACTTTATCGGGACTAGCGGGGATCGATACGCAGTATTTT.